These T cell receptor beta chains were read from a single sample in a study of T cells in localized non-small cell lung cancer. The assay was immunoSEQ multiplex PCR, and TCRdb's table has in-frame clones only and misses some. Of approximately 1,600 clones listed, roughly 21% are singletons. The specimen comprised lung tumor tissue, sampled before any cancer treatment. The source of these receptors is a female donor at least 60 years old with stage II lung adenocarcinoma. Each CDR3 is given with its conserved first and last residue. Each record gives: CDR3 length, D gene, J gene, V gene, clone size, CDR3 DNA, CDR3 protein. A D gene is named only where the DNA matches it firmly. Rows give clone size only sometimes, using once, few, many, or a class for an expanded clone.

>15|TRBD2|TRBJ2-3|TRBV6-8|-
TGTGCCAGCAGTTGGACTAGCGGGAGGTTTGATACGCAGTATTTT
CASSWTSGRFDTQYF
>12|-|TRBJ1-1|TRBV19|-
TGTGCCAGTAGTATACAGAACACTGAAGCTTTCTTT
CASSIQNTEAFF
>11|-|TRBJ1-5|TRBV12-5|once
TGTGCTAGTGGCGTACATCAGCCCCAGCATTTT
CASGVHQPQHF
>14|TRBD1|TRBJ1-2|TRBV5-1|-
TGCGCCAGCAGCCTTGGGACCGACAGGGAAGGCTACACCTTC
CASSLGTDREGYTF
>16|TRBD2|TRBJ2-5|TRBV11-3|medium-sized
TGTGCCAGCAGCGACACCCTAGCGGGACCGGCAGAGACCCAGTACTTC
CASSDTLAGPAETQYF
>18|TRBD2|TRBJ2-1|TRBV10-3|large
TGTGCCATCAGTGAGCGGGCTAGCGGGGTGAGCTCCTACAATGAGCAGTTCTTC
CAISERASGVSSYNEQFF
>14|-|TRBJ2-7|TRBV11-3|few
TGTGCCAGCAGCTTAGGACAGGCCTCCTACGAGCAGTACTTC
CASSLGQASYEQYF
>19|-|TRBJ2-5|TRBV4-1|few
TGCGCCAGCAGCCAAGAAGATTGGGGGGCCGGCGAATTTGGAGAGACCCAGTACTTC
CASSQEDWGAGEFGETQYF
>12|-|TRBJ1-1|TRBV19|-
TGTGCCAGTAGTATGTTGAACACTGAAGCTTTCTTT
CASSMLNTEAFF
>15|-|TRBJ2-2|TRBV9|-
TGTGCCAGCAGCGTCCGGGACGCCAACACCGGGGAGCTGTTTTTT
CASSVRDANTGELFF
>15|-|TRBJ2-6|TRBV10-3|-
TGTGCCATCAGTGAGGGGGGAGGTGGGGCCAACGTCCTGACTTTC
CAISEGGGGANVLTF
>14|-|TRBJ2-1|TRBV9|few
TGTGCCAGCAGTGAGATTGGGCAGAGTAGTGAGCAGTTCTTC
CASSEIGQSSEQFF
>12|TRBD1|TRBJ2-1|TRBV10-2|-
TGCGCCAGCGGTGACAGGGCCCATGAGCAGTTCTTC
CASGDRAHEQFF
>15|-|TRBJ2-1|TRBV6-8|hyperexpanded
TGTGCCAGCAGTTACGGGGTCGGCCCCAGGGATGAGCAGTTCTTC
CASSYGVGPRDEQFF
>13|-|TRBJ1-6|TRBV28|-
TGTGCCAGCAGTTCAATCGGGTATTCACCCCTCCACTTT
CASSSIGYSPLHF
>13|-|TRBJ2-2|TRBV9|few
TGTGCCAGCAGCGTAGACCCGAACGGGGAGCTGTTTTTT
CASSVDPNGELFF
>14|-|TRBJ1-2|TRBV6-8|few
TGTGCCAGCAGCAGCACTGCCCCGAGGTATGGCTACACCTTC
CASSSTAPRYGYTF
>14|TRBD1|TRBJ2-7|TRBV9|few
TGTGCCAGCAGCGTAGGGGACAGGACCTACGAGCAGTACTTC
CASSVGDRTYEQYF
>16|-|TRBJ2-1|TRBV10-2|-
TGCGCCAGCAGTGAATCGGCGGATAGCTCCTACAATGAGCAGTTCTTC
CASSESADSSYNEQFF
>17|TRBD1|TRBJ1-1|TRBV9|large
TGTGCCAGCAGTCAGGTGGCAGGGGGCCAACTGAACACTGAAGCTTTCTTT
CASSQVAGGQLNTEAFF
>15|TRBD1|TRBJ2-3|TRBV11-3|few
TGTGCCAGCAGCTTAGGGGACAGGGGCACAGATACGCAGTATTTT
CASSLGDRGTDTQYF